This T cell receptor (beta chain) was sequenced for a study of T-cell reconstitution after alpha-beta-depleted transplantation in children (dated by TCRdb to 2016 to 2017). About the study as a whole: Using TCR repertoire profiling, the study followed T-cell immune reconstitution in a quantitative way in children after TCRalphabeta/CD19-depleted allogeneic hematopoietic cell transplantation.

What the authors observed across the whole study: Hyperexpanded clone frequencies declined over subsequent months; after one year, T-cell counts and TCRbeta diversity were mostly attributed to newly produced T cells. The high TCRbeta diversity at day 60 in some patients was ascribed to recipient T cells and intrathymic progenitors that had survived conditioning. The apparently early recovery of alphabetaT-cell counts about two months after transplant reportedly depended on only several hundred rapidly expanded clones that came from non-depleted graft cells.

The sample's treatment or condition label is to be understood as: allogeneic hematopoietic cell transplantation with graft depleted of TCRalphabeta T cells and CD19 B cells. TCRalphabeta/CD19-depleted allogeneic hematopoietic cell grafts were given to the transplant recipients, all of whom were children. This clonotype came up many times. This receptor's antigen is unknown. Per-base qualities were not stored, and no clone one base away is much larger. From a lookup of the germline V gene, CDR1 and CDR2 are MDHEN and SYDVKM. Counted from cysteine to phenylalanine, this CDR3 has 13 amino acids. The CDR3 DNA has 39 bases and is translated from base 1. V and J are truncated by 2 bases and 0 bases respectively, leaving an intervening sequence of 5 bases. The method was PCR. Sequencing was carried out with an Illumina HiSeq 2500. TCR libraries were prepared with molecular barcoding, using unique molecular identifiers to normalize TCRbeta repertoire quantification. TCRdb reprocessing: public reads trimmed at Q25 with fastp, clones called with MiXCR, in-frame beta chains kept. A single entry per CDR3 protein holds the most common genes and DNA from its merged rows. The sample table shows hundreds of thousands of distinct CDR3 sequences, and around 7.5% are seen once. The top ten hold just under 6.5% of the sample.

The rearrangement combines TRBV28 with TRBJ2-7; the D gene identity is not certain. The material was PBMCs, mostly from graft donor cells, obtained 180 days after TCRalphabeta/CD19-depleted stem cell transplant. This receptor was obtained from a male patient aged 10 to 17 who had a stem cell transplant for acute lymphoblastic leukemia, so the T cells may come from the graft donor. DNA sequence: TGTGCCAGCAGTTTAAATCCCTCCTACGAGCAGTACTTC. This sequence encodes CASSLNPSYEQYF.